The 17 T cell receptor beta chains presented below share a single source sample, sequenced in a study of T cells after yellow fever vaccination. Using its own MiXCR run on the 5' RACE reads, TCRdb lists one record per CDR3 protein. The data contain about 350,000 distinct CDR3 sequences, roughly 3.9% of them singletons. The material sequenced was PBMCs, taken 5 days after the yellow fever booster vaccination. These TCRs come from a man younger than 30 who received the YFV17D yellow fever vaccine.

The chain uses TRBV7-9 and TRBJ2-7; possibly TRBD2 for D (5 bases). Trimming removed 5 bases from V and 3 bases from J, with 11 bases in between. The CDR3 is made up of 13 amino acids. CDR1 is SEHNR, CDR2 FQNEAQ, per germline (reference sequence). The CDR3 DNA reads TGTGCCAGCAGCACCGGGGAACTCTACGAGCAGTACTTC. The encoded protein is CASSTGELYEQYF.

Ten or more counts support this clonotype. The chain combines TRBV4-2 with TRBJ2-7, with D tentatively TRBD2 (7 bases). Germline CDR1 reads LGHNA; CDR2 reads YNFKEQ. The CDR3 is 16 residues long. V lost 3 bases and J lost 0, with 15 bases in between. This CDR3 reads CASSHPQGTTSYEQYF. The CDR3 nucleotides read TGTGCCAGCAGCCACCCCCAGGGGACTACCTCCTACGAGCAGTACTTC.

The V and J genes are TRBV13 and TRBJ2-7; 16 bases are shared with TRBD2. This CDR3 spans 19 amino acids. J was trimmed by 6 bases and V by 5 bases; bases with no gene match: 16. Germline V gene lookup returns CDR1 PRHDT and CDR2 FYEKMQ (reference sequence). CDR3 sequence (DNA): TGTGCCAGCAGCCAGGCTGGGACTAGCGGGGGGGCATTTAGTCTCGAGCAGTACTTC. Amino acids: CASSQAGTSGGAFSLEQYF.

This clonotype appeared a few times. This chain connects TRBV10-3 to TRBJ1-1; perhaps TRBD1 as D (6 bases). The ends were cut back, 3 bases at V and 0 bases at J, with 11 bases in the middle. Germline V gives CDR1 ENHRY, CDR2 SYGVKD. This CDR3 has 15 amino acids. This chain's CDR3 is CAISDPDRMNTEAFF. CDR3 nucleotides: TGTGCCATCAGTGACCCAGACAGGATGAACACTGAAGCTTTCTTT.

This clonotype appeared many times. The chain is built from TRBV7-7 and TRBJ1-6; 7 bases agree with TRBD1. Germline CDR1 and CDR2: SSHAT and FNYEAQ (reference sequence). The J segment lost 7 bases and the V segment lost 2 bases, leaving 5 bases of the junction unmatched. The CDR3 is 15 residues long. The CDR3 loop is CASSLRDRRNSPLHF. The DNA for the CDR3 is TGTGCCAGCAGCTTAAGGGACAGAAGAAATTCACCCCTCCACTTT.

This clonotype was seen a handful of times. The CDR3 protein is CASSLLSGGSTLNTEAFF. In DNA, the CDR3 is TGCGCCAGCAGCCTCCTCAGTGGAGGAAGTACGTTGAACACTGAAGCTTTCTTT. The rearrangement uses TRBV4-1 and TRBJ1-1; D uncertain. The CDR3 covers 18 residues. Germline V gene data show CDR1 as MGHRA and CDR2 as YSYEKL. The V gene lost 4 bases and the J gene lost 0 bases, with 21 bases spanning the gap.

This clonotype has only a few counts. The J gene is TRBJ1-2, the V gene TRBV20-1; 8 positions agree with TRBD1. V was pared by 3 bases and J by 1 base, with 7 bases of the junction left unmatched. The CDR3 contains 15 residues. Germline V gives CDR1 DFQATT, CDR2 SNEGSKA (reference sequence). CDR3 residues: CSASPTGGINYGYTF. The CDR3 DNA reads TGCAGTGCTAGTCCAACAGGGGGGATTAACTATGGCTACACCTTC.

This clonotype was observed a few times. The chain couples TRBV5-6 to TRBJ2-3; D might be TRBD2 (7 bases). Germline V gives CDR1 SGHDT, CDR2 YYEEEE. The ends were cut back, 4 bases at V and 13 bases at J, with 19 bases in the middle. The CDR3 spans 13 residues. CDR3: CASSPRDTGREYF. CDR3 bases: TGTGCCAGCAGCCCCCGGGATACAGGGAGGGAGTATTTT.

V is TRBV24-1 and J is TRBJ2-3; no clear D gene. Germline CDR1 and CDR2: KGHDR and SFDVKD. There are 13 residues in the CDR3. V lost 3 bases and J 5 bases, leaving 8 bases between the germline ends. CDR3 sequence (DNA): TGTGCCACCAGTGATCTCCGTTTAGATACGCAGTATTTT. The encoded protein is CATSDLRLDTQYF.

This chain links TRBV3-1 with TRBJ2-5; no reliable D call. Germline CDR1 reads LGHDT; CDR2 reads YNNKEL (reference sequence). CDR3 size: 13 residues. Trimming shortened V by 0 bases and J by 2 bases, and 4 bases separated the two germline ends. The CDR3 DNA reads TGTGCCAGCAGCCAAGACCCACAAGAGACCCAGTACTTC. It translates to CASSQDPQETQYF.

This clonotype was seen ten or more times. The genes are TRBV7-2 and TRBJ2-3, with a tentative D call TRBD2 (5 bases). V was shortened by 4 bases and J by 0 bases, with 14 bases between the two germline ends. Per the germline V gene, CDR1 is SGHTA and CDR2 is FQGNSA. The CDR3 sequence is 16 residues long. DNA for the CDR3: TGTGCCAGCAGCTGGGCGGGTGTGGGTAGCACAGATACGCAGTATTTT. It encodes CASSWAGVGSTDTQYF. The complete variable domain, with remaining parts taken from reference TRBV7-2 and TRBJ2-3, reads GAGVSQSPSNKVTEKGKDVELRCDPISGHTALYWYRQSLGQGLEFLIYFQGNSAPDKSGLPSDRFSAERTGGSVSTLTIQRTQQEDSAVYLCASSWAGVGSTDTQYFGPGTRLTVL.

This clonotype was seen more than once but under ten times. CDR3 residues: CASSLMGDRLETQYF. The CDR3 DNA reads TGCGCCAGCAGCTTGATGGGGGATCGGTTGGAGACCCAGTACTTC. The V and J genes are TRBV5-1 and TRBJ2-5; possibly TRBD1 or TRBD2 for D (5 bases each). V was shortened by 1 base and J by 5 bases, with 15 bases between the two germline ends. The CDR3 has 15 residues. CDR1 is SGHRS and CDR2 is YFSETQ in the germline V gene.

This clonotype was seen ten or more times. The chain uses TRBV4-3 and TRBJ2-5; TRBD2 matches 9 bases. This CDR3 comprises 14 residues. Germline V CDR1 and CDR2: LGHNA, YSLEER. Losses at the gene ends were 4 bases for V and 5 bases for J; bases not matched to a gene: 5. CDR3 residues: CASSPIAGAETQYF. In DNA, the CDR3 is TGCGCCAGCAGCCCTATAGCGGGGGCCGAGACCCAGTACTTC.

This chain joins TRBV10-3 and TRBJ1-5; D call uncertain. The CDR3 extends over 14 amino acids. The ends were cut back, 8 bases at V and 1 base at J, with 12 bases in the middle. The germline V gene has CDR1 ENHRY and CDR2 SYGVKD. CDR3 bases: TGTGCCATCGGACCAGACGGGAGCAATCAGCCCCAGCATTTT. Encoded protein: CAIGPDGSNQPQHF.

V and J are TRBV6-6 and TRBJ2-2; 9 bases are a match to TRBD2. CDR1 is MNHNY, CDR2 SVGAGI, per germline (reference sequence). This CDR3 is built from 16 residues. V gave up 2 bases and J gave up 3 bases; unmatched junction bases: 4. DNA for the CDR3: TGTGCCAGCAGTTACGATAGCGGGGGTTACACCGGGGAGCTGTTTTTT. It specifies CASSYDSGGYTGELFF.

This clonotype was seen only a few times. The chain combines TRBV7-8 with TRBJ2-7, with 8 bases aligning to TRBD2. With V trimmed by 1 base and J by 3 bases, 5 bases remained unmatched. CDR1 and CDR2 (germline): SGHVS, FQNEAQ. The CDR3 sequence is 15 residues long. The DNA for the CDR3 is TGTGCCAGCAGCTTAGTGTCGGGACTAGTCTACGAGCAGTACTTC. It translates to CASSLVSGLVYEQYF. The variable domain in full, completed from reference TRBV7-8 and TRBJ2-7, reads GAGVSQSPRYKVAKRGQDVALRCDPISGHVSLFWYQQALGQGPEFLTYFQNEAQLDKSGLPSDRFFAERPEGSVSTLKIQRTQQEDSAVYLCASSLVSGLVYEQYFGPGTRLTVT.

The table lists this clonotype with many counts. The chain uses TRBV10-3 and TRBJ2-1, with no clear D. The CDR3 totals 15 residues. V was cut by 3 bases and J by 2 bases, with 11 bases left in between. Germline CDR1 and CDR2: ENHRY and SYGVKD. CDR3 residues: CAISDPRITYNEQFF. For the CDR3, the DNA is TGTGCCATCAGTGACCCCCGAATAACCTACAATGAGCAGTTCTTC.